This entry describes one T cell receptor (beta chain). Losses at the gene ends were 1 base for V and 4 bases for J; bases not matched to a gene: 12. The CDR3 length is 18 residues. Germline loops: CDR1 SSHAT, CDR2 FNYEAQ (reference sequence). This sample stems from a study of blood T cell repertoires in COVID-19. Study-level background: COVID-19 samples, acute and convalescent, were from the United States, Italy and Spain.

Original methodology: Reference gene primer amplification yielded estimated nucleated cell counts. Clones were sequenced by immunoSEQ multiplex PCR, and TCRdb holds only the in-frame ones, with some missing. V and J calls and clone size follow that table, whereas D and trimming were derived from the DNA. This table holds a few hundred thousand clones, approximately 90% found once. The source is a woman aged 25 to 39 who had recovered from COVID-19. Sequencing input: peripheral blood. The V call is TRBV7-7, the J call TRBJ2-5, with 10 positions matching TRBD1. The CDR3 loop is CASSLGVTGTGVGETQYF. In DNA form, the CDR3 reads TGTGCCAGCAGCTTAGGGGTGACCGGGACAGGGGTGGGAGAGACCCAGTACTTC.